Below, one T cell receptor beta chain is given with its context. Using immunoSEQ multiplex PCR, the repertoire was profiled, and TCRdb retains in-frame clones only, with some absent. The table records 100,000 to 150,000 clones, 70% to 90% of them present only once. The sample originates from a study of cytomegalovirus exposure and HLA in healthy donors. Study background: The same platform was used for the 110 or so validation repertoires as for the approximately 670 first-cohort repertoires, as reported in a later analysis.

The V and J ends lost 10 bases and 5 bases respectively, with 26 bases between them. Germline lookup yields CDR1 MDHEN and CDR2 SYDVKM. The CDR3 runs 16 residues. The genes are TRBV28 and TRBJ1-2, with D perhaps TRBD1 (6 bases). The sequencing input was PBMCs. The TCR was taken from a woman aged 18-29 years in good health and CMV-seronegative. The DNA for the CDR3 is TGTGCCACTCTCCCCGGGGGGCGAAGCTGGTTATATGGCTACACCTTC. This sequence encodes CATLPGGRSWLYGYTF.